This T cell receptor (beta chain) was profiled in a study of early T cells in non-severe SARS-CoV-2 infection. About the study: Chains from this unsorted whole-blood bulk RNA could not be paired.

V gave up 3 bases and J gave up 3 bases, with 11 bases separating them. The CDR3 is 15 residues long. Germline CDR1 MNHEY, CDR2 SMNVEV (reference sequence). Study-wide points: Reliance on VDJdb matching favored anti-spike CD8 responses; private and CD4 specificities were missed.

Attachment of unique molecular identifiers to individual cDNA molecules was performed. TCRdb re-analysed the 5' RACE reads in MiXCR, keeping a single row per CDR3 protein. The sample includes tens of thousands of distinct CDR3 sequences, roughly 13% of them seen just once. This clonotype has ten or more counts. Antigen: not known. J is TRBJ2-2 and V is TRBV27; D call uncertain. The sequenced material came from whole blood. The sequence was obtained from an adult who was a healthcare worker with PCR-confirmed SARS-CoV-2 infection or an uninfected control (not recorded which). CDR3 coding DNA: TGTGCCAGCAGTTTTTCTCAGTTCTACACCGGGGAGCTGTTTTTT. Amino acids: CASSFSQFYTGELFF.